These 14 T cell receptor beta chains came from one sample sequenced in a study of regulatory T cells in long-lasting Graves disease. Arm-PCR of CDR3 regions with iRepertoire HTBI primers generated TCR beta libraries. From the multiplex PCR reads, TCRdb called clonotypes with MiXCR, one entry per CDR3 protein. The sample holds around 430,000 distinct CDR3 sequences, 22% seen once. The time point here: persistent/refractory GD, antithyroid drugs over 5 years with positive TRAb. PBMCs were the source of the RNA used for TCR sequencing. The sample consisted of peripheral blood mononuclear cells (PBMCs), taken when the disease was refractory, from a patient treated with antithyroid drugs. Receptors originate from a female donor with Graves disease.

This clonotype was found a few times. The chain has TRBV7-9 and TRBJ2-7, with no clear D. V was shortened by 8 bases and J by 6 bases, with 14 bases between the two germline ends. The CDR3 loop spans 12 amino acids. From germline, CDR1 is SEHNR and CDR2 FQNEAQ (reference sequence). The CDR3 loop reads CASSQQGGEQYF. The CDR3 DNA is TGTGCCAGCTCGCAGCAAGGCGGCGAGCAGTACTTC.

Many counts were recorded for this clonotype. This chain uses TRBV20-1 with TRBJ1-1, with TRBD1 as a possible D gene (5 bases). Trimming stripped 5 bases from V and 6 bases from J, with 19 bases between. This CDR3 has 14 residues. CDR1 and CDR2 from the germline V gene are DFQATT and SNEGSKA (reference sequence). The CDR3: CSAPGDSRKAEAFF. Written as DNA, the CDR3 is TGCAGTGCTCCGGGAGACAGTAGGAAAGCTGAAGCTTTCTTT.

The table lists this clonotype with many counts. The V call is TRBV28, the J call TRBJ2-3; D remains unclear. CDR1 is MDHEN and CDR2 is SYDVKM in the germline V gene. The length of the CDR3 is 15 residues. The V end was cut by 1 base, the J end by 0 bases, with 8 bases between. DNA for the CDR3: TGTGCCAGCAGTTTATTGGGGTCTAGCACAGATACGCAGTATTTT. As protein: CASSLLGSSTDTQYF.

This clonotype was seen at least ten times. CDR3 sequence (DNA): TGTGCCAGCAGTTACTCCCGGACAGGGGGCGAGTACGAGCAGTACTTC. This codes for CASSYSRTGGEYEQYF. The chain employs TRBV6-2 or TRBV6-3 and TRBJ2-7; 11 bases agree with TRBD1. This CDR3 is 16 amino acids long. The trim removed 0 bases at V and 4 bases at J, leaving 5 bases unmatched. In germline, CDR1 is MNHEY, CDR2 SVGEGT.

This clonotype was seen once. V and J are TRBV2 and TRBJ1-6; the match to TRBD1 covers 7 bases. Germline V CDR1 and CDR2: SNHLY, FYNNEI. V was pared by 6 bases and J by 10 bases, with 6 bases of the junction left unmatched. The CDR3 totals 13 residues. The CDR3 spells CASRTGKGSPLHF. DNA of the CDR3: TGTGCCAGCAGGACAGGGAAAGGGTCACCCCTCCACTTT.

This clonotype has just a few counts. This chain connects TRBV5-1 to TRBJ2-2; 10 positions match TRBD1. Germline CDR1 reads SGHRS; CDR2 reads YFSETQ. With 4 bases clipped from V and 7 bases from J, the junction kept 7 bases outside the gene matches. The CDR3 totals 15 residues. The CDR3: CASSPSDRGDGELFF. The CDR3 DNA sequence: TGCGCCAGCAGCCCGTCGGACAGGGGGGACGGGGAGCTGTTTTTT.

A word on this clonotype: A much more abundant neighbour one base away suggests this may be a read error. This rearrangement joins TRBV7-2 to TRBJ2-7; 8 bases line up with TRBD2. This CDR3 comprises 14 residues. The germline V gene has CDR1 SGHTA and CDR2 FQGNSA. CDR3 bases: TGTGCCAGCAGCTTAGCAGCGGGAGCGAACGAGCGGTACTTC. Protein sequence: CASSLAAGANERYF.

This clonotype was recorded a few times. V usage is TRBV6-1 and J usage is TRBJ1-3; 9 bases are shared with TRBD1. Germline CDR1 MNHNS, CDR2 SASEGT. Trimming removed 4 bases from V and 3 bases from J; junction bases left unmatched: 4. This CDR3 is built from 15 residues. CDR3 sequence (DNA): TGTGCCAGCAGTGTACAGGGGGCGTTTGGAAACACCATATATTTT. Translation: CASSVQGAFGNTIYF.

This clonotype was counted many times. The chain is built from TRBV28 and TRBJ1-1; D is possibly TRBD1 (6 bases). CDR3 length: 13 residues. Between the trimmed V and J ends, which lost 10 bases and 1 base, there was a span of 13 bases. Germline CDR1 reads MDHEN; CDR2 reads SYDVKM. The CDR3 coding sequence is TGTGCCATTGCGACAGGCCAGAACACTGAAGCTTTCTTT. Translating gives CAIATGQNTEAFF.

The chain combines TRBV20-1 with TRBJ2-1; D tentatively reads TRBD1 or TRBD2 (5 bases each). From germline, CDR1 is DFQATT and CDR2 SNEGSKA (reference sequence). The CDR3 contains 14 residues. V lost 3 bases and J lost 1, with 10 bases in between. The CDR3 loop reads CSARRGLSYNEQFF. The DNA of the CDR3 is TGCAGTGCTAGGAGGGGTCTGTCCTACAATGAGCAGTTCTTC.

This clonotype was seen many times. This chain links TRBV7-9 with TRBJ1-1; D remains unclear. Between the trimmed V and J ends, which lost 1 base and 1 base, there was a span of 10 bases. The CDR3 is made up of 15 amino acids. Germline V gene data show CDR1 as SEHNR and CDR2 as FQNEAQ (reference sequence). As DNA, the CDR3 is TGTGCCAGCAGCTTAGTTTCTCAGAAGAACACTGAAGCTTTCTTT. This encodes CASSLVSQKNTEAFF.

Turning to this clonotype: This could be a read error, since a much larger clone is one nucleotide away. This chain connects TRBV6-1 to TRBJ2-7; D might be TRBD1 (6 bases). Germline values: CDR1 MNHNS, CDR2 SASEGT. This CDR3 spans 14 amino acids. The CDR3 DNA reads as TGTGCCAGCAACCCCGCGGACAGCTCCTACGAACAGTACTTC. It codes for CASNPADSSYEQYF.

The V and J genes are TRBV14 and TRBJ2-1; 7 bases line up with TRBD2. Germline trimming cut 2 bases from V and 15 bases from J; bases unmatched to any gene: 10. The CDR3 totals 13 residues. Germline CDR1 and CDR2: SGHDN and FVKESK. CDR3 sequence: CASSQNEGTTLFF. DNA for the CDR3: TGTGCCAGCAGCCAAAATGAGGGGACTACCCTGTTCTTC.

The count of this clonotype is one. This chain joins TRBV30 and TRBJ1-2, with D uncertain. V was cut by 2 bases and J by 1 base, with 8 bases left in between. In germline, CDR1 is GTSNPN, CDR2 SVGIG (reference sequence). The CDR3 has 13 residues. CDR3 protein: CAWSSVGNYGYTF. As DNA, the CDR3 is TGTGCCTGGAGTTCGGTGGGTAACTATGGCTACACCTTC.